A selection of T cell receptor beta chains follows, all from one sample in a study of low-dose radiotherapy and immunotherapy resistance in tumors. TCRdb re-analysed the reads in MiXCR, keeping a single row per CDR3 protein. The table lists 31,000 or so distinct CDR3 sequences, 45% to 50% of them singletons, with approximately 5.9% in the top ten. The sequencing here drew on PBMCs, taken after low-dose radiotherapy plus immunotherapy. The receptors shown here come from a male donor with gallbladder cancer. CDR3s include the opening cysteine and the closing phenylalanine or tryptophan. D genes are given only for firm matches. Size values are once, few and many counts, or a class for expanded clones, and some rows have none.

V gene	J gene	D gene	CDR3 length	clone size	CDR3 DNA	CDR3 protein
TRBV6-8	TRBJ2-2	TRBD2	14	-	TGTGCCAGCAGCCGCAGACTAGCGGACGGGGAGCTGTTTTTT	CASSRRLADGELFF
TRBV20-1	TRBJ1-3	-	17	many	TGCAGTGCTCAGGAACGGGGGACTCTAAGCTCTGGAAACACCATATATTTT	CSAQERGTLSSGNTIYF
TRBV26	TRBJ2-2	-	16	-	TGTGCCAGCAGCTCTAGCAGGAGTTATTGGACCGGGGAGCTGTTTTTT	CASSSSRSYWTGELFF
TRBV5-1	TRBJ2-6	-	15	medium-sized	TGCGCCAGCAGCTTGGGGTACTCTGGGGCCAACGTCCTGACTTTC	CASSLGYSGANVLTF
TRBV21-1	TRBJ1-5	-	17	many	TGTGCCAGCAGCAAAGGGAAGGGCAGGGGGCGAGATCAGCCCCAGCATTTT	CASSKGKGRGRDQPQHF
TRBV5-1	TRBJ1-6	-	16	medium-sized	TGCGCCAGCAGCTTGGAGGGACCGACCTATAATTCACCCCTCCACTTT	CASSLEGPTYNSPLHF
TRBV28	TRBJ2-2	-	19	-	-	CASTPAGLAINTGELFFFF
TRBV5-1	TRBJ2-1	-	16	medium-sized	TGCGCCAGCAGCTTGGTCGCGGGATCCCCAGGGAATGAGCAGTTCTTC	CASSLVAGSPGNEQFF
TRBV29-1	TRBJ2-7	-	11	-	TGCAGCGTCCACGCTGGGGGCGAGCAGTACTTC	CSVHAGGEQYF
TRBV2	TRBJ2-5	-	13	-	TGTGCCAGCCAGGAGGGGGGCCGGGAGACCCAGTACTTC	CASQEGGRETQYF
TRBV18	TRBJ2-3	-	15	many	TGTGCCAGCTCACCAGGATCCTCTAGCACAGATACGCAGTATTTT	CASSPGSSSTDTQYF
TRBV27	TRBJ2-5	TRBD2	14	many	TGTGCCAGCAGTTTATCCACTAGCGGCGGGACCCAGTACTTC	CASSLSTSGGTQYF
TRBV28	TRBJ2-3	TRBD2	13	many	TGTGCCATCGGGACTAGCGGCACAGATACGCAGTATTTT	CAIGTSGTDTQYF
TRBV29-1	TRBJ1-1	-	13	-	TGCAGCGTTGGTCGGGGCCGGGGCACTGAAGCTTTCTTT	CSVGRGRGTEAFF
TRBV7-3	TRBJ1-2	-	13	-	TGTGCCAGCAGCTTTACGGGAATCTATGGCTACACCTTC	CASSFTGIYGYTF
TRBV10-2	TRBJ2-7	TRBD2	16	-	TGCGCCAGCAGTAGGGGACTAGCGGGAGGGCTAAATGAGCAGTACTTC	CASSRGLAGGLNEQYF
TRBV9	TRBJ2-1	-	13	-	TGTGCCAGCAGCCGGGACAATTACAATGAGCAGTTCTTC	CASSRDNYNEQFF
TRBV5-1	TRBJ2-7	-	14	few	TGCGCCAGCAGCTTGGCTGACCTTGACTACGAGCAGTACTTC	CASSLADLDYEQYF
TRBV14	TRBJ2-5	TRBD2	15	-	TGTGCCAGCAGCCAACTTAGCGGGGCAGCAAAGACCCGGTACTTC	CASSQLSGAAKTRYF
TRBV6-4	TRBJ2-2	-	13	many	TGTGCCAGCAGTTCGCAGTCTTCCGGGGAGCTGTTTTTT	CASSSQSSGELFF
TRBV19	TRBJ2-1	TRBD2	14	-	TGTGCCAGTAGTCCCGCGGGAGCAATAGGTGAGCAGTTCTTC	CASSPAGAIGEQFF
TRBV7-9	TRBJ1-6	-	15	-	TGTGCCAGCAGCTTAGTCTCGGGGCCAAATTCACCCCTCCACTTT	CASSLVSGPNSPLHF
TRBV20-1	TRBJ2-7	TRBD2	15	many	TGCAGTGCTACACCTCTAGCGGTTGTCTCCTACGAGCAGTACTTC	CSATPLAVVSYEQYF